These 24 T cell receptor beta chains share one sample of origin, sequenced in a study of technical replicates of blood from a handful of donors (dated by TCRdb to about 2017). Libraries were constructed by the immunoSEQ multiplex PCR assay. Entries here come from immuneACCESS through TCRdb and include only in-frame sequences with V and J called. Some clones fail to appear in such tables; in the studies checked, an unresolved V gene covers under half of the shortfall, and the cause of the remainder is unknown. The sample includes about 56,000 clones, with 80% to 95% observed a single time. The top ten constitute around 4.4% of the sample. Sequenced input: PBMCs. The receptors here all came from a human donor in good health. Some clones in this sample may be carry-over from other donors' samples.

The rearrangement links TRBV4-2 to TRBJ2-3, with 9 bases lining up with TRBD2. The germline V gene has CDR1 LGHNA and CDR2 YNFKEQ. Germline trimming cut 0 bases from V and 6 bases from J; bases unmatched to any gene: 7. This CDR3 has 16 amino acids. CDR3 residues: CASSQEERGAADTQYF. In DNA, the CDR3 is TGTGCCAGCAGCCAAGAAGAGCGGGGGGCAGCGGATACGCAGTATTTT.

The rearrangement uses TRBV6-5 and TRBJ2-6; weak D call: TRBD2 (6 bases). The V end lost 2 bases, the J end lost 0 bases, and 8 bases lay between the germline ends. Germline CDR1 and CDR2: MNHEY and SVGAGI. The CDR3 loop spans 16 amino acids. The CDR3 is CASSYAGFSGANVLTF. The CDR3 DNA sequence: TGTGCCAGCAGTTACGCGGGGTTCTCTGGGGCCAACGTCCTGACTTTC.

The J gene is TRBJ2-5, the V gene TRBV10-3; 8 nucleotides align to TRBD2. The germline CDR1 and CDR2 sequences are ENHRY and SYGVKD. The V and J ends lost 0 bases and 1 base, in that order; junction bases with no gene match: 4. CDR3 length equals 16 residues. CDR3 sequence reads: CAISESGTRGQETQYF. The CDR3 nucleotides are TGTGCCATCAGTGAGTCCGGGACTAGGGGCCAAGAGACCCAGTACTTC.

The gene calls are TRBV6-5 and TRBJ2-7; 9 positions match TRBD1. The CDR3 has 13 residues. In germline, CDR1 is MNHEY, CDR2 SVGAGI. The trim removed 6 bases at V and 5 bases at J, leaving 5 bases unmatched. CDR3 sequence reads: CASRRDRDDEQYF. The CDR3 bases are TGTGCCAGCAGAAGGGACAGGGACGACGAGCAGTACTTC.

The chain recombines TRBV7-2 with TRBJ2-5; 7 nucleotides align to TRBD2. CDR1 is SGHTA, CDR2 FQGNSA, per germline. The CDR3 spans 16 residues. Trimming took 5 bases from V and 4 from J; bases not matched to a gene: 13. The CDR3: CASSPRRWASGETQYF. As DNA, the CDR3 is TGTGCCAGCAGCCCCCGGCGGTGGGCTAGCGGAGAGACCCAGTACTTC.

The chain joins TRBV18 to TRBJ2-2, with D perhaps TRBD1 (6 bases). The CDR3 is 17 amino acids. Trimming pared 5 bases from V and 2 bases from J, leaving 18 bases between. CDR1 is KGHSH, CDR2 LQKENI, per germline. The CDR3 region has the DNA TGTGCCAGCTCATCGTCGGGACAAGGCATAAACACCGGGGAGCTGTTTTTT. It translates to CASSSSGQGINTGELFF. Variable domain in full (rest from reference TRBV18 and TRBJ2-2): NAGVMQNPRHLVRRRGQEARLRCSPMKGHSHVYWYRQLPEEGLKFMVYLQKENIIDESGMPKERFSAEFPKEGPSILRIQQVVRGDSAAYFCASSSSGQGINTGELFFGEGSRLTVL.

This clone is a singleton in its sample. V gene TRBV4-2 combines with J gene TRBJ2-5; possible D gene TRBD2, 6 bases. Germline assignment: CDR1 LGHNA and CDR2 YNFKEQ. The CDR3 is made up of 15 amino acids. The V gene lost 0 bases and the J gene lost 6 bases, with 14 bases spanning the gap. In nucleotides, the CDR3 is TGTGCCAGCAGCCAAGATTGGGACTCTCACCAGACCCAGTACTTC. It translates to CASSQDWDSHQTQYF.

This sequence joins TRBV2 and TRBJ2-5, with D hard to call. Germline V gene sequence: CDR1 SNHLY, CDR2 FYNNEI. Trimming removed 7 bases at V and 5 bases at J, with 5 bases between. The CDR3 extends over 10 amino acids. CDR3 residues: CASMEETQYF. Here the CDR3 DNA reads TGTGCCAGCATGGAGGAGACCCAGTACTTC.

The rearrangement links TRBV13 to TRBJ2-7; 8 bases line up with TRBD2. CDR1 and CDR2 from the germline V gene are PRHDT and FYEKMQ (reference sequence). The V gene end was trimmed by 1 base and the J gene end by 4 bases; junction bases not matched to a gene: 3. The CDR3 extends over 14 amino acids. CDR3 protein: CASSLDGGEYEQYF. In DNA form, the CDR3 reads TGTGCCAGCAGCTTAGACGGGGGGGAATACGAGCAGTACTTC.

This sequence joins TRBV29-1 and TRBJ2-1, with a possible D match to TRBD2 (6 bases). CDR3 length: 13 residues. Germline loops: CDR1 SQVTM, CDR2 ANQGSEA. V shed 7 bases and J shed 6 bases, with 16 bases lying between them. Here the CDR3 DNA reads TGCAGCGGCCGACTAGAAGGATTCAATGAGCAGTTCTTC. This encodes CSGRLEGFNEQFF.

The chain is built from TRBV11-3 and TRBJ2-2; 7 nucleotides line up with TRBD2. V lost 4 bases, J lost 0 bases, and 2 bases stayed unmatched. Germline values: CDR1 SGHNT, CDR2 YENEEA. CDR3 length: 15 residues. The CDR3 DNA reads TGTGCCAGCAGCTGGGGGGGAGCGAACACCGGGGAGCTGTTTTTT. Translation: CASSWGGANTGELFF.

This clone was detected only once. The chain links TRBV7-9 to TRBJ1-4, with TRBD1 as a possible D gene (5 bases). From germline, CDR1 is SEHNR and CDR2 FQNEAQ (reference sequence). V lost 1 base and J 8 bases, leaving 14 bases between the germline ends. The CDR3 totals 15 residues. The CDR3 is CASSLDGGNREKLFF. Written as DNA, the CDR3 is TGTGCCAGCAGCTTAGATGGGGGGAATCGGGAAAAACTGTTTTTT.

The V gene is TRBV19, the J gene TRBJ2-5, with D possibly being TRBD1 (6 bases). There are 16 residues in the CDR3. The V gene lost 6 bases and the J gene lost 5 bases, with 22 bases spanning the gap. CDR1 and CDR2 from the germline V gene are LNHDA and SQIVND (reference sequence). DNA of the CDR3: TGTGCCAGTAGCCGACCCTCGGCAGGCCAGGGGGAGACCCAGTACTTC. Its protein is CASSRPSAGQGETQYF.

The chain recombines TRBV11-2 with TRBJ2-1; 13 nucleotides line up with TRBD2. Trimming took 0 bases from V and 10 from J; bases not matched to a gene: 9. The CDR3 runs 17 residues. Germline V CDR1 and CDR2: SGHAT, FQNNGV. The CDR3 nucleotides read TGTGCCAGCAGCTTAGACCCGGGACTAGCGGGGCCTGGGGAGCAGTTCTTC. Protein product: CASSLDPGLAGPGEQFF.

This chain links TRBV5-4 with TRBJ2-1; 16 bases match TRBD2. Germline CDR1 reads SGHNT; CDR2 reads YYREEE (reference sequence). V lost 0 bases and J lost 6; bases outside the gene matches: 9. The CDR3 totals 19 residues. In DNA form, the CDR3 reads TGTGCCAGCAGCTTGGCGGGACTAGCGGGAGGGCCGGGGGGCAATGAGCAGTTCTTC. Amino acids: CASSLAGLAGGPGGNEQFF.

The CDR3: CASSPWTSGKNEQFF. CDR3 nucleotide sequence: TGTGCCAGCAGCCCCTGGACTAGCGGGAAGAATGAGCAGTTCTTC. This chain uses TRBV14 with TRBJ2-1, with 12 nucleotides matching TRBD2. This CDR3 spans 15 amino acids. Per germline, CDR1 SGHDN and CDR2 FVKESK. Trimming cost V 4 bases and J 7 bases; bases outside gene matches: 5.

The CDR3 protein is CASSPNYGYTF. The CDR3 nucleotides read TGTGCCAGCAGTCCGAACTATGGCTACACCTTC. This chain links TRBV6-6 with TRBJ1-2; unclear D gene. Per the germline V gene, CDR1 is MNHNY and CDR2 is SVGAGI (reference sequence). The CDR3 has 11 amino acids. Between the trimmed V and J ends, which lost 5 bases and 2 bases, there was a span of 3 bases.

This chain uses TRBV18 with TRBJ1-1; 10 nucleotides match TRBD1. The germline V gene encodes CDR1 KGHSH and CDR2 LQKENI. The CDR3 sequence is 15 residues long. V lost 1 base and J lost 6; bases outside the gene matches: 5. The CDR3 DNA sequence: TGTGCCAGCTCACCACGAAGGGGGACAGGGGCTGAAGCTTTCTTT. Its translation: CASSPRRGTGAEAFF.

The rearrangement joins TRBV7-3 to TRBJ2-1; 9 bases fit TRBD2. CDR3 length equals 15 residues. Germline CDR1 SGHTA, CDR2 FQGTGA. The J segment lost 6 bases and the V segment lost 5 bases, leaving 8 bases of the junction unmatched. The chain's CDR3 is CASSPGLAGTNEQFF. In DNA form, the CDR3 reads TGTGCCAGCAGCCCGGGGCTAGCGGGAACCAATGAGCAGTTCTTC.

This clone showed up just a few times. The chain has TRBV27 and TRBJ2-7; D might be TRBD2 (6 bases). The CDR3 is 15 residues long. Germline V gives CDR1 MNHEY, CDR2 SMNVEV (reference sequence). The germline V and J ends were trimmed by 11 bases and 2 bases, with 22 bases remaining between them. The CDR3 reads CACQRRGGSPYEQYF. CDR3 bases: TGTGCCTGTCAACGGAGGGGCGGAAGCCCCTACGAGCAGTACTTC.

This chain links TRBV12-5 with TRBJ2-3; no clear D gene. From germline, CDR1 is LGHNT and CDR2 FRNRAP. V was cut by 8 bases and J by 2 bases, with 5 bases left in between. This CDR3 has 11 amino acids. CDR3 DNA sequence: TGTGCTAGTTTAATCACAGATACGCAGTATTTT. Translating it yields CASLITDTQYF.

Points on this clone: A read error may account for a junction end that differs from germline. The V call is TRBV5-1, the J call TRBJ2-7, with 7 bases fitting TRBD1. Germline V gene lookup returns CDR1 SGHRS and CDR2 YFSETQ. This CDR3 contains 16 residues. The CDR3 DNA follows: TGCGCCAGCAGATTGGCCCCCGGGACAGTCTCCTACGAGCAGTACTTC. Its translation: CASRLAPGTVSYEQYF.

The J gene is TRBJ2-7, the V gene TRBV9; D may be TRBD2 (5 bases). The CDR3 has 12 residues. Germline CDR1 and CDR2: SGDLS and YYNGEE. V shed 6 bases and J shed 7 bases, with 14 bases lying between them. CDR3 sequence reads: CASNRGSGEQYF. The DNA for the CDR3 is TGTGCCAGCAACCGGGGTTCGGGGGAGCAGTACTTC.

The genes are TRBV27 and TRBJ1-5, with a tentative D call TRBD1 (6 bases). From germline, CDR1 is MNHEY and CDR2 SMNVEV (reference sequence). The V end lost 6 bases, the J end lost 4 bases, and 22 bases lay between the germline ends. The CDR3 totals 17 residues. Here the CDR3 reads CASSSYAGPGVNQPQHF. The CDR3 nucleotides are TGTGCCAGCAGCTCTTACGCCGGACCAGGGGTGAATCAGCCCCAGCATTTT.